This T cell receptor beta chain was recorded in a study of early T cells in non-severe SARS-CoV-2 infection. At the level of the study: Bulk RNA from unsorted whole blood was sequenced; chains were unpaired. Regarding the study as a whole: Matching against VDJdb likely underestimated virus-specific expansions, favoring anti-spike CD8.

As regards this clonotype: The antigen remains unidentified.

The germline V and J ends were trimmed by 5 bases and 4 bases, with 11 bases remaining between them. The CDR3 extends over 13 amino acids. CDR1 and CDR2 (germline): PRHDT, FYEKMQ (reference sequence). Individual cDNA molecules were tagged with unique molecular identifiers, the study reported. Via MiXCR, TCRdb re-called the 5' RACE reads, giving one row per CDR3 protein. The sample yields 70,000 to 95,000 distinct CDR3 sequences, 13% to 15% seen once. The sequence was obtained from an adult who was a healthcare worker with PCR-confirmed SARS-CoV-2 infection or an uninfected control (not recorded which). The sample consisted of whole blood. The chain uses TRBV13 and TRBJ2-5; a possible D gene is TRBD2 (6 bases). CDR3 sequence: CASSPPGGETQYF. CDR3 sequence (DNA): TGTGCCAGCAGCCCCCCCGGGGGAGAGACCCAGTACTTC.